One TCR beta chain is described in this entry. The sample is drawn from a study of blood T cell repertoires in COVID-19. As for the study in general: PBMCs, B-cell-depleted T cells, or T cells were the source of the cDNA or gDNA that made up the material.

Produced via immunoSEQ multiplex PCR; TCRdb's table is partial and in-frame only. The data hold 180,000 or so clones, with roughly 83% observed a single time. The CDR3 sequence is 12 residues long. Looked up from germline, CDR1 is SNHLY and CDR2 is FYNNEI. V was clipped by 3 bases and J by 11 bases, with 8 bases between them. Membership in each cohort depended on participant-reported clinical history. The clonotype comes from a man aged 35-49 years with acute COVID-19. Sequenced input: PBMCs or T cells enriched from blood (not recorded which). The chain carries TRBV2 and TRBJ1-6, with D maybe TRBD1 (5 bases). CDR3 sequence: CASSDQGPPLHF. CDR3 coding DNA: TGTGCCAGCAGTGATCAGGGCCCACCCCTCCACTTT.